This T cell receptor (beta chain) is from a study of T cells expressing NK-cell markers. Whole-study context: Sorted CD3+CD56+NKG2C+, CD3+CD56+NKG2C- and CD3+CD56-NKG2C+ T cells supplied TCR beta repertoires. Seven of the eight sequenced donors were HCMV-seropositive; one was seronegative.

cDNA encoding TCR beta was synthesized via 5'RACE template switching incorporating UMIs. TCRdb derives one entry per CDR3 protein from the 5' RACE reads, leaving out DNA. This table holds about 150,000 distinct CDR3 sequences. Comments on this clonotype: The antigen is undetermined.

Study conclusions and caveats: Clones of NKG2C+ T cells that had expanded were of unclear HCMV specificity.

The CDR3 runs 15 residues. Germline-derived CDR1 and CDR2 are MDHEN and SYDVKM. The clonotype originates from a man aged 18-70 years in good health. The gene calls are TRBV28 and TRBJ2-1. Material: blood T cells: a sorted CD56 or NKG2C T cell subset, CD4+ or CD8+ T cells, or bulk PBMC T cells (not recorded which). The CDR3 protein is CASSFTTSSYNEQFF.